The 22 T cell receptor beta chains below all came from one sample that was sequenced in a study of T cells after yellow fever vaccination. TCRdb independently ran MiXCR on the 5' RACE reads; one entry per CDR3 protein. The sample lists just under 600,000 distinct CDR3 sequences, roughly 13% occurring once. The source was PBMCs, collected on the day of the yellow fever booster vaccination. The receptors shown here come from a young man who received the YFV17D yellow fever vaccine.

This clonotype was seen more than once but under ten times. The genes are TRBV7-2 and TRBJ2-5, with TRBD1 as a possible D gene (6 bases). The CDR3 contains 15 residues. Germline CDR1 SGHTA, CDR2 FQGNSA. Trimming stripped 4 bases from V and 4 bases from J, with 16 bases between. CDR3 sequence reads: CASSSMTGWIETQYF. The CDR3, as DNA: TGTGCCAGCAGCTCGATGACAGGATGGATAGAGACCCAGTACTTC.

This clonotype came up a few times. This chain links TRBV15 with TRBJ1-2, with a weak D call TRBD1 (6 bases). Trimming removed 0 bases at V and 4 bases at J, with 15 bases between. CDR3 size: 16 residues. The germline gives CDR1 LNHNV, CDR2 YYDKDF (reference sequence). The chain's CDR3 is CATSRDLGGYPYGYTF. The DNA for the CDR3 is TGTGCCACCAGCAGAGATCTGGGGGGCTATCCCTATGGCTACACCTTC.

This clonotype appeared a few times. The chain has TRBV19 and TRBJ2-3; the D gene is possibly TRBD2 (6 bases). The CDR3 runs to 13 residues. With 4 bases removed from V and 6 bases from J, the gap between germline ends came to 11 bases. Germline V gene sequence: CDR1 LNHDA, CDR2 SQIVND (reference sequence). The CDR3 bases are TGTGCCAGTAGTACTCTCCGGGAGGATACGCAGTATTTT. The encoded protein is CASSTLREDTQYF.

This clonotype has only a few counts. The rearrangement joins TRBV7-9 to TRBJ2-1; D might be TRBD1 (5 bases). CDR1 SEHNR and CDR2 FQNEAQ come from the germline V gene (reference sequence). CDR3 length: 14 amino acids. With 2 bases removed from V and 12 bases from J, the gap between germline ends came to 17 bases. CDR3 protein: CASSLNSGKTPQFF. CDR3 bases: TGTGCCAGCAGCTTAAATTCAGGGAAGACGCCGCAGTTCTTC.

This clonotype was counted a few times. This chain links TRBV11-2 with TRBJ2-3; either TRBD1 or TRBD2 may fit D (6 bases each). Germline lookup yields CDR1 SGHAT and CDR2 FQNNGV. The CDR3 loop spans 16 amino acids. Trimming left V 5 bases short and J 9 bases short, with 24 bases between. CDR3 in amino acids: CASSPAPSPRGGTQYF. In nucleotides, the CDR3 is TGTGCCAGCAGCCCAGCCCCTAGCCCCCGAGGGGGGACGCAGTATTTT.

This rearrangement joins TRBV18 to TRBJ2-7, with D uncertain. This CDR3 has 12 amino acids. V lost 6 bases to trimming and J lost 4 bases, with 10 bases between them. Looked up from germline, CDR1 is KGHSH and CDR2 is LQKENI. The CDR3 DNA reads TGTGCCAGCTCGGCAGTTGGATACGAGCAGTACTTC. As protein: CASSAVGYEQYF.

This clonotype was detected a few times. The chain joins TRBV3-1 to TRBJ2-1, with 7 nucleotides matching TRBD1. The CDR3 runs 15 residues. Germline V gives CDR1 LGHDT, CDR2 YNNKEL (reference sequence). The trim removed 2 bases at V and 5 bases at J, leaving 6 bases unmatched. CDR3 sequence (DNA): TGTGCCAGCAGCCAACGGACAGGTGGTCACAATGAGCAGTTCTTC. Translated, it gives CASSQRTGGHNEQFF.

This clonotype was counted many times. This chain links TRBV21-1 with TRBJ2-7; the table assigns TRBD1, which was not confirmed against the DNA. TRBV21-1 is given as a pseudogene. This CDR3 region has 17 residues. This chain's CDR3 is CASLPDSGGRGLPEQYF. The CDR3 DNA follows: TGTGCCAGCCTGCCGGATTCAGGCGGGAGAGGGCTTCCCGAGCAGTACTTC.

This chain uses TRBV28 with TRBJ2-7; 9 bases are shared with TRBD1. There are 15 residues in the CDR3. With 8 bases clipped from V and 7 bases from J, the junction kept 15 bases outside the gene matches. The germline V gene encodes CDR1 MDHEN and CDR2 SYDVKM. CDR3 sequence: CASGSGDREWKEQYF. The CDR3 DNA follows: TGTGCCAGCGGGAGTGGGGACAGGGAGTGGAAGGAGCAGTACTTC. The entire variable domain, with the rest obtained from reference TRBV28 and TRBJ2-7, is as follows: DVKVTQSSRYLVKRTGEKVFLECVQDMDHENMFWYRQDPGLGLRLIYFSYDVKMKEKGDIPEGYSVSREKKERFSLILESASTNQTSMYLCASGSGDREWKEQYFGPGTRLTVT.

The chain couples TRBV18 to TRBJ2-4; a possible D gene is TRBD1 (7 bases). Germline lookup yields CDR1 KGHSH and CDR2 LQKENI. This CDR3 comprises 14 residues. V shed 2 bases and J shed 6 bases, with 11 bases lying between them. The CDR3 reads CASSPDREANIQYF. The DNA of the CDR3 is TGTGCCAGCTCACCAGACAGGGAGGCAAACATTCAGTACTTC.

This chain uses TRBV25-1 with TRBJ1-1, with D tentatively TRBD1 (6 bases). The V gene's germline CDR1 is MGHDK and CDR2 SYGVNS. V lost 1 base and J lost 4, with 13 bases in between. This CDR3 region has 15 residues. CDR3 coding DNA: TGTGCCAGCAGTGAATTTGCAGGGGAGGGCACTGAAGCTTTCTTT. Translated: CASSEFAGEGTEAFF.

The chain carries TRBV15 and TRBJ2-1; tentative D call: TRBD2 (6 bases). V dropped 1 base and J dropped 3 bases, with 10 bases sitting between them. The CDR3 covers 15 residues. Per the germline V gene, CDR1 is LNHNV and CDR2 is YYDKDF (reference sequence). CDR3 protein: CATSRGGTFYNEQFF. In DNA, the CDR3 is TGTGCCACCAGCAGAGGAGGGACTTTCTACAATGAGCAGTTCTTC.

This sequence joins TRBV20-1 and TRBJ2-1, with 7 positions matching TRBD2. After removal of 7 bases from V and 3 bases from J, the junction contained 9 bases not matched to a gene. Germline values: CDR1 DFQATT, CDR2 SNEGSKA (reference sequence). This CDR3 is built from 14 residues. CDR3 nucleotides: TGCAGTGTTCGAAGCGCTAGCGGCTACAATGAGCAGTTCTTC. Amino acid sequence: CSVRSASGYNEQFF.

Only a few counts were recorded for this clonotype. The rearrangement uses TRBV3-1 and TRBJ2-1; D is unresolved. The CDR3 totals 15 residues. CDR1 is LGHDT and CDR2 is YNNKEL in the germline V gene (reference sequence). Trimming left V 4 bases short and J 2 bases short, with 12 bases between. The CDR3, as DNA: TGTGCCAGCAGCCCAGCAGGTACTGCCTACAATGAGCAGTTCTTC. Translation: CASSPAGTAYNEQFF.

The rearrangement links TRBV29-1 to TRBJ2-1; 8 bases align to TRBD2. The ends lost 4 bases at V and 3 bases at J; junction bases unmatched: 20. The V gene's germline CDR1 is SQVTM and CDR2 ANQGSEA. CDR3 length equals 19 residues. CDR3 bases: TGCAGCGTTGTCCCTACTAGCGGAGGACCCCGAGGTGGCTACAATGAGCAGTTCTTC. Amino acids: CSVVPTSGGPRGGYNEQFF.

V gene TRBV5-1 combines with J gene TRBJ2-3; 8 bases line up with TRBD2. The V and J ends lost 0 bases and 4 bases, in that order; junction bases with no gene match: 4. The CDR3 is made up of 15 amino acids. The V gene's germline CDR1 is SGHRS and CDR2 YFSETQ. CDR3 sequence reads: CASSLAGGLADTQYF. CDR3 bases: TGCGCCAGCAGCTTGGCCGGGGGACTAGCAGATACGCAGTATTTT.

This clonotype was counted between two and nine times. The chain recombines TRBV7-9 with TRBJ2-6; D is unclear. The germline V and J ends were trimmed by 2 bases and 0 bases, with 11 bases remaining between them. Germline V CDR1 and CDR2: SEHNR, FQNEAQ (reference sequence). The CDR3 covers 17 residues. The DNA for the CDR3 is TGTGCCAGCAGCTTACGACGAACTGACTCTGGGGCCAACGTCCTGACTTTC. Encoded protein: CASSLRRTDSGANVLTF.

The chain couples TRBV7-6 to TRBJ2-1; D perhaps matches TRBD2 (6 bases). The V end lost 5 bases, the J end lost 8 bases, and 19 bases lay between the germline ends. Germline lookup yields CDR1 SGHVS and CDR2 FNYEAQ. The CDR3 has 15 amino acids. In DNA, the CDR3 is TGTGCCAGCAGCCGACGGGAGCCGACTTACGATGAGCAGTTCTTC. The encoded protein is CASSRREPTYDEQFF.

This clonotype was recorded a few times. The chain recombines TRBV6-5 with TRBJ2-1, with a possible D match to TRBD2 (5 bases). Germline CDR1 is MNHEY and CDR2 is SVGAGI. The CDR3 is made up of 14 amino acids. V was clipped by 0 bases and J by 6 bases, with 9 bases between them. This chain's CDR3 is CASSYSNRGNEQFF. In DNA form, the CDR3 reads TGTGCCAGCAGTTACTCGAACCGGGGCAATGAGCAGTTCTTC.

The chain joins TRBV29-1 to TRBJ2-3, with 9 bases identical to TRBD1. This CDR3 region has 13 residues. Germline-derived CDR1 and CDR2 are SQVTM and ANQGSEA. Unmatched junction bases numbered 2, after V lost 4 bases and J lost 3 bases. The CDR3 reads CSVGTGATDTQYF. The DNA of the CDR3 is TGCAGCGTTGGGACAGGGGCGACAGATACGCAGTATTTT.

In its sample, this clonotype was seen once. The genes are TRBV30 and TRBJ2-7; D possibly corresponds to TRBD1 (6 bases). This CDR3 has 13 residues. Germline V lookup: CDR1 GTSNPN, CDR2 SVGIG (reference sequence). V shed 2 bases and J shed 4 bases, with 12 bases lying between them. Here the CDR3 reads CAWSRDIGYEQYF. CDR3 sequence (DNA): TGTGCCTGGAGTAGGGACATAGGTTACGAGCAGTACTTC.

This clonotype has more than one count but fewer than ten. This chain connects TRBV28 to TRBJ2-2; either TRBD1 or TRBD2 may supply D (5 bases each). CDR1 MDHEN and CDR2 SYDVKM come from the germline V gene. The length of the CDR3 is 14 residues. Between the trimmed V and J ends, which lost 2 bases and 7 bases, there was a span of 11 bases. This CDR3 reads CASSLSRGVGELFF. DNA of the CDR3: TGTGCCAGCAGTTTAAGTCGAGGGGTCGGGGAGCTGTTTTTT.